This T cell receptor beta chain was sequenced for a study of T-cell memory formation after mild COVID-19. The study, taken as a whole, reports: Certain responding clones were present in pre-infection memory, suggesting participation of cross-reactive memory. Whether day 37 second-wave clones are SARS-CoV-2-specific was not confirmed. Day 15 to 85 contracting clones showed balanced CD4/CD8; later expanders leaned CD4+.

This clonotype occurred once. Its antigen remains unknown. TCRdb itself ran the 5' RACE reads through MiXCR, one entry per CDR3 protein. The data hold under 450,000 distinct CDR3 sequences, with about 20% observed a single time. Trimming took 4 bases from V and 4 from J, leaving 14 bases between them. The CDR3 length is 14 residues. Germline V gives CDR1 MNHNY, CDR2 SVGAGI (reference sequence). The chain joins TRBV6-6 to TRBJ2-7, with D maybe TRBD2 (6 bases). The origin of this receptor is a man aged 18 to 29 who had mild COVID-19 (a few samples of this study predate the infection). Cell type and time point are not known. Sequences were obtained from PBMCs or a T cell subset sorted from them (not recorded which). The CDR3 sequence is CASSSGGTDYEQYV. CDR3 nucleotides: TGTGCCAGCAGTTCGGGCGGGACTGATTACGAGCAGTACGTC.